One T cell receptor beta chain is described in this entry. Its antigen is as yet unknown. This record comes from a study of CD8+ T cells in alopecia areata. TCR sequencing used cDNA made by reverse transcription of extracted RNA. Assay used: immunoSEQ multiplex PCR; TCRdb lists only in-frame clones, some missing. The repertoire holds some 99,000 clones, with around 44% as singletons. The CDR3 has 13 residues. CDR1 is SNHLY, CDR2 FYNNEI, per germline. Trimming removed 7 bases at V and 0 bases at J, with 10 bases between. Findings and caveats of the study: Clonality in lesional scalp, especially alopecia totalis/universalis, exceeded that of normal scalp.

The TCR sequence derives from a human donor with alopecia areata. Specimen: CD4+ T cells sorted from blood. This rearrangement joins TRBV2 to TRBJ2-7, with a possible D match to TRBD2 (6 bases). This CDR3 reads CASTGGTSYEQYF. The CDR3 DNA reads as TGTGCCAGCACCGGGGGAACCTCCTACGAGCAGTACTTC.